These T cell receptor beta chains were read from a single sample in a study of Graves' ophthalmopathy and Graves' hyperthyroidism. TCRdb ran MiXCR on the multiplex PCR reads and lists one entry per CDR3 protein. The sample has about 550,000 distinct CDR3 sequences, just under 40% seen once; the top ten hold about 4%. Sequences were obtained from peripheral blood or thyroid tissue (not recorded which). These receptors were taken from an adult man with Graves' hyperthyroidism. CDR3s include the opening cysteine and the closing phenylalanine or tryptophan. The D gene is left open where the match is weak. Expanded clones get a size class; other rows say once, few or many, or leave the size out.

V	size	J	D	DNA	CDR3
TRBV6-5	many	TRBJ1-1	TRBD1	TGTGCCAGCAGTGCTCTCCGGACAGGGGGAGCTTTCTTT	CASSALRTGGAFF
TRBV5-4	many	TRBJ1-3	-	TGTGCCACCACCGAAGGCACCGAGGGAAACACCATATATTTT	CATTEGTEGNTIYF
TRBV5-1	-	TRBJ2-1	TRBD2	TGCGCCAGCAGCTTAGCGGGGGGTCTCGATGAGCAGTTCTTC	CASSLAGGLDEQFF
TRBV15	-	TRBJ2-7	-	TGTGCCACCAGCAGTAAGACCCCGACAGATAGCTACGAGCAGTACTTC	CATSSKTPTDSYEQYF
TRBV7-2	-	TRBJ2-7	TRBD2	TGTGCCAGCAGGCCCACTAGCGGGGGGCCTGTAGAGCAGTACTTC	CASRPTSGGPVEQYF
TRBV25-1	-	TRBJ1-5	TRBD1	TGTGCCAGCAGCCATCCAGGGGGCAGTCAGCCCCAGCATTTT	CASSHPGGSQPQHF
TRBV10-3	-	TRBJ2-7	TRBD1	TGTGCCATCAATACCGGGACAGGGGTGTTGGAGCAGTACTTC	CAINTGTGVLEQYF
TRBV7-9	-	TRBJ2-3	-	TGTGCCAGCAGCTCCCGCGGGGAAGATACGCAGTATTTT	CASSSRGEDTQYF
TRBV28	many	TRBJ1-2	TRBD1	TGTGCCAGCAGTTCGCTACCGGGACAGGGGACTACCGTCTTC	CASSSLPGQGTTVF
TRBV7-8	few	TRBJ1-6	TRBD1	TGTGCCAGCAGCTCAGACAGGGTGGGTTCACCCCTCCACTTT	CASSSDRVGSPLHF
TRBV5-1	few	TRBJ1-6	TRBD1	TGCGCCAGCAGCGCCTCGACAGGGGCACTTTCACCCCTCCACTTT	CASSASTGALSPLHF
TRBV5-4	-	TRBJ2-2	-	TGTGCCAGCAGCTTGGTCTTCCAGGGTGGGCCCGGGGAGCTGTTTTTT	CASSLVFQGGPGELFF
TRBV29-1	-	TRBJ1-2	-	TGCAGCGTGTATGGCTACACCTTC	CSVYGYTF
TRBV7-9	many	TRBJ2-2	-	TGTGCCAGCAGCTCTAGGACGGTTACCGGGGAGCTGTTTTTT	CASSSRTVTGELFF
TRBV6-1	many	TRBJ1-2	-	TGTGCCAGCAGCCTGACAGTTACTAACTATGGCTACACCTTC	CASSLTVTNYGYTF
TRBV6-5	many	TRBJ1-5	-	TGTGCCAGCAGTTCAGGGTACCAGCCCCAGCATTTT	CASSSGYQPQHF
TRBV13	many	TRBJ2-5	-	TGTGCCAGCAGCCCGCGTACTAGAAAAGAGACCCAGTACTTC	CASSPRTRKETQYF
TRBV12-3/TRBV12-4	few	TRBJ1-6	TRBD1	TGTGCCAGCAGCGGACAGGGGCGAACTCTTTATAATTCACCCCTCCACTTT	CASSGQGRTLYNSPLHF
TRBV5-1	few	TRBJ2-7	TRBD2	TGCGCCAGCAGATTAGGGGTCGGGGGGTCATACGAGCAGTACTTC	CASRLGVGGSYEQYF
TRBV9	-	TRBJ1-6	-	TGTGCCAGCGGGACCGTTGGTGGATCACCCCTCCACTTT	CASGTVGGSPLHF
TRBV12-3/TRBV12-4	many	TRBJ2-2	-	TGTGCCAGCAGTTTAACCTCCGGGGAGCTGTTTTTT	CASSLTSGELFF
TRBV14	many	TRBJ2-7	-	TGTGCCAGCAGCCAAGATCCCAGGGGGGCCTACGAGCAGTACTTC	CASSQDPRGAYEQYF